This T cell receptor (beta chain) is from a study of metastatic and nonmetastatic thyroid tumors. Study context: The study looked at repertoires side by side in blood and in tumor or nodule tissue from malignant and benign thyroid patients.

This clone showed up many times. Each patient came to thyroid surgery without any prior treatment (of any kind). Germline CDR1 is SGHDT and CDR2 is YYEEEE. V lost 0 bases and J 4 bases, leaving 7 bases between the germline ends. The CDR3 is made up of 13 amino acids. TCRdb re-analyzed the PCR reads through MiXCR. The repertoire holds approximately 13,000 clones, approximately 20% seen once, with around 12% in the top ten. The chain has TRBV5-6 and TRBJ1-2; D remains unclear. The sequence was collected from a female donor with papillary thyroid cancer or a benign thyroid nodule (not recorded which). Some clones in this sample may be carry-over from other donors' samples. The sample consisted of adjacent normal tissue. The CDR3 nucleotides read TGTGCCAGCAGCTTGGGGGTCTCCTATGGCTACACCTTC. It is translated as CASSLGVSYGYTF. The full variable domain, completed using reference TRBV5-6 and TRBJ1-2, is DAGVTQSPTHLIKTRGQQVTLRCSPKSGHDTVSWYQQALGQGPQFIFQYYEEEERQRGNFPDRFSGHQFPNYSSELNVNALLLGDSALYLCASSLGVSYGYTFGSGTRLTVV.